The text below deals with one T cell receptor beta chain. The antigen is undetermined. This entry is derived from a study of T-cell reconstitution after alpha-beta-depleted transplantation in children. Overall study findings and caveats: Certain patients had high TCRbeta diversity at day 60, and it came from recipient T cells and thymic progenitors that survived. A year post-transplant, T-cell counts and diversity derived mostly from newly produced T cells. Alpha-beta T cells about two months after transplant reportedly derived from several hundred expanded graft clones.

Unique molecular identifiers were incorporated when the TCRbeta library was constructed. TCRdb called the PCR reads again in MiXCR, with one record for every CDR3 protein. This table holds 500,000 to 650,000 distinct CDR3 sequences, 10% to 15% found once. Germline loops: CDR1 SEHNR, CDR2 FQNEAQ (reference sequence). This CDR3 region has 13 residues. Trimming took 5 bases from V and 2 from J, leaving 10 bases between them. The sequencing here drew on PBMCs, mostly from graft donor cells, taken 360 days after TCRalphabeta/CD19-depleted stem cell transplant. The receptor was isolated from a male patient between 5 and 17 years old who had a stem cell transplant for acute myeloid leukemia, so the T cells may come from the graft donor. This sequence joins TRBV7-9 and TRBJ2-7; D call uncertain. CDR3 sequence reads: CASSLFQPYEQYF. For the CDR3, the DNA is TGTGCCAGCAGCCTCTTCCAACCCTACGAGCAGTACTTC.